The 10 T cell receptor beta chains below come from one sample, sequenced in a study of blood T cell repertoires in COVID-19. Sequenced by immunoSEQ multiplex PCR; TCRdb stores in-frame clones only, minus some. The top ten hold approximately 11% of the sample, which has roughly 190,000 clones, approximately 80% seen once. Sequenced material: peripheral blood. The source of these receptors is a woman aged 40 to 50 with COVID-19, enrolled during active disease.

The V and J genes are TRBV29-1 and TRBJ2-7, with 7 bases matching TRBD1. CDR1 and CDR2 (germline): SQVTM, ANQGSEA. Losses at the gene ends were 8 bases for V and 6 bases for J; bases not matched to a gene: 7. CDR3 size: 11 residues. The CDR3 sequence: CSTATGAEQYF. CDR3 nucleotide sequence: TGCAGCACCGCTACAGGGGCCGAGCAGTACTTC.

The CDR3 region has the DNA TGCACCAGCAGACGCAGGGAGGCGGCTTATAGTCAGCCCCAGCATTTT. Amino acids: CTSRRREAAYSQPQHF. This chain links TRBV1 with TRBJ1-5. TRBV1 has pseudogene status. The length of the CDR3 is 16 residues.

The CDR3 DNA reads TGTGCCAGTAGTATACTCCAGGGGGGGACCCAGTACTTC. Its protein product is CASSILQGGTQYF. The V gene is TRBV19, the J gene TRBJ2-5; D is possibly TRBD1 (7 bases). Trimming stripped 2 bases from V and 7 bases from J, with 11 bases between. The CDR3 runs to 13 residues. Germline V CDR1 and CDR2: LNHDA, SQIVND (reference sequence).

V usage is TRBV5-4 and J usage is TRBJ2-1, with 8 positions matching TRBD2. V lost 5 bases and J lost 7; bases outside the gene matches: 14. The germline CDR1 and CDR2 sequences are SGHNT and YYREEE (reference sequence). The CDR3 is 16 residues long. CDR3 amino acids: CASRDGLSGSINEQFF. The CDR3 bases are TGTGCCAGCAGGGACGGACTAAGCGGGAGTATAAATGAGCAGTTCTTC.

The rearrangement joins TRBV25-1 to TRBJ1-1; 8 nucleotides match TRBD1. CDR3 size: 15 residues. V lost 4 bases and J lost 6; bases outside the gene matches: 10. Germline loops: CDR1 MGHDK, CDR2 SYGVNS. CDR3 DNA sequence: TGTGCCAGCAGTGGGTACTGGACAGGGCTGGCTGAAGCTTTCTTT. Residues: CASSGYWTGLAEAFF.

This clone was seen a few times. This chain links TRBV5-6 with TRBJ2-6; D is unclear. The length of the CDR3 is 15 residues. Trimming removed 2 bases from V and 0 bases from J, with 6 bases in between. Germline loops: CDR1 SGHDT, CDR2 YYEEEE. The CDR3 nucleotides read TGTGCCAGCAGCTTTCTGTCCTCTGGGGCCAACGTCCTGACTTTC. This encodes CASSFLSSGANVLTF.

This clone was seen just once. This sequence joins TRBV5-1 and TRBJ2-7; 9 nucleotides agree with TRBD2. The V and J ends lost 4 bases and 4 bases, in that order; junction bases with no gene match: 9. This CDR3 region has 15 residues. CDR1 is SGHRS and CDR2 is YFSETQ in the germline V gene. This CDR3 is CASSPRSGRNYEQYF. The CDR3 DNA reads TGCGCCAGCAGCCCGAGGAGCGGGAGGAATTACGAGCAGTACTTC.

The chain joins TRBV7-8 to TRBJ1-5; no reliable D call. Germline V gene lookup returns CDR1 SGHVS and CDR2 FQNEAQ. The CDR3 has 13 residues. Trimming stripped 5 bases from V and 6 bases from J, with 11 bases between. CDR3 nucleotide sequence: TGTGCCAGCAGCCTGAGCCCCCCTCAGCCCCAGCATTTT. It codes for CASSLSPPQPQHF.

The chain recombines TRBV5-1 with TRBJ2-1, with 7 bases matching TRBD2. In germline, CDR1 is SGHRS, CDR2 YFSETQ. With 0 bases clipped from V and 6 bases from J, the junction kept 6 bases outside the gene matches. The CDR3 contains 15 residues. CDR3 residues: CASSLERGHVNEQFF. Written as DNA, the CDR3 is TGCGCCAGCAGCTTGGAGCGGGGTCACGTCAATGAGCAGTTCTTC.

This clone was counted a single time. The chain recombines TRBV10-3 with TRBJ2-5; 12 bases map to TRBD2. CDR1 and CDR2 from the germline V gene are ENHRY and SYGVKD. Germline trimming cut 2 bases from V and 1 base from J; bases unmatched to any gene: 11. The CDR3 totals 19 residues. The CDR3 DNA reads TGTGCCATCAGTGAGCGTCTAGCGGGAGGGCCGCAGGTCCAAGAGACCCAGTACTTC. It yields the protein CAISERLAGGPQVQETQYF.